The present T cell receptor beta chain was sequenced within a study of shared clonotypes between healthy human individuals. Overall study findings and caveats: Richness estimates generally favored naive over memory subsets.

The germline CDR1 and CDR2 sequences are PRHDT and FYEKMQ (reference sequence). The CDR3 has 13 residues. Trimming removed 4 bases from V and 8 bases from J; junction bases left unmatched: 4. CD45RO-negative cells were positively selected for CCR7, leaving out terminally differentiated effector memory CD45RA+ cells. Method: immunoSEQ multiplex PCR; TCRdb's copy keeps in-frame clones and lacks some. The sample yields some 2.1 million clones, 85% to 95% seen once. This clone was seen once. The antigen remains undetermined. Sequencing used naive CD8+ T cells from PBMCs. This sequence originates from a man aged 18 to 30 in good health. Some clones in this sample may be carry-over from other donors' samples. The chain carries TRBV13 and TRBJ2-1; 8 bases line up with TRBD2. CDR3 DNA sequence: TGTGCCAGCAGCTCAGGGACTAGAGATGAGCAGTTCTTC. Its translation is CASSSGTRDEQFF.